Following are 27 T cell receptor beta chains from one sample sequenced in a study of Graves' ophthalmopathy and Graves' hyperthyroidism. RNA transcripts served as template for amplifying TCR beta CDR3 sequences. Second-round multiplex PCR followed a first-round RT-PCR using HTBI primers. In TCRdb, the multiplex PCR reads were re-called with MiXCR into one record per CDR3 protein. Here the sample spans just over 400,000 distinct CDR3 sequences, 21% being singletons. Material for sequencing was peripheral blood. Receptor source: a woman under 30 with stable Graves' hyperthyroidism.

This clonotype was detected many times. The CDR3 DNA reads TGTGCCAGCAGTTACCCAGCCTTCAAAGAGACCCAGTACTTC. Translating gives CASSYPAFKETQYF. The V call is TRBV6-5, the J call TRBJ2-5; D call uncertain. Trimming cost V 2 bases and J 3 bases, with 10 bases left between them. Germline V gene data show CDR1 as MNHEY and CDR2 as SVGAGI. The CDR3 has 14 residues.

The CDR3 DNA follows: TGTGCCAGCAGCTACACCTGGACAGGGAGCACTGAAGCTTTCTTT. Its protein is CASSYTWTGSTEAFF. V usage is TRBV7-2 and J usage is TRBJ1-1, with TRBD1 matching over 8 bases. Germline values: CDR1 SGHTA, CDR2 FQGNSA. The CDR3 is made up of 15 amino acids. V trimming: 4 bases; J trimming: 4 bases; junction bases outside the gene matches: 8.

CDR3 sequence reads: CASSFSILYQPQHF. The CDR3 bases are TGTGCCAGCAGTTTCTCGATTCTCTACCAGCCCCAGCATTTT. The chain joins TRBV12-3 or TRBV12-4 to TRBJ1-5; D remains unclear. The CDR3 is made up of 14 amino acids. The ends were cut back, 3 bases at V and 7 bases at J, with 13 bases in the middle.

This clonotype was seen many times. The rearrangement joins TRBV27 to TRBJ1-1; 11 bases align to TRBD1. CDR1 and CDR2 (germline): MNHEY, SMNVEV (reference sequence). With 6 bases clipped from V and 8 bases from J, the junction kept 5 bases outside the gene matches. The CDR3 has 13 residues. The CDR3: CASRGQGAREAFF. Written as DNA, the CDR3 is TGTGCCAGCAGAGGACAGGGGGCGCGGGAAGCTTTCTTT.

This clonotype showed up just a few times. This clone may be a read error of a much larger clone one base away. V usage is TRBV2 and J usage is TRBJ2-4; 7 positions agree with TRBD1. The CDR3 covers 14 residues. Germline V lookup: CDR1 SNHLY, CDR2 FYNNEI. CDR3: CASSEDRGQNIKYF. The CDR3 region has the DNA TGTGCCAGCAGTGAAGACAGGGGTCAAAACATTAAGTACTTC.

A remark on this clonotype: A single base separates this from a much larger clone, so it may be a read error. CDR3 sequence: CSVQGASYSTGELFF. In DNA, the CDR3 is TGCAGCGTCCAAGGGGCGAGTTACTCCACCGGGGAGCTGTTTTTT. This sequence joins TRBV29-1 and TRBJ2-2; D might be TRBD1 (5 bases). Germline V lookup: CDR1 SQVTM, CDR2 ANQGSEA. The CDR3 has 15 residues. Trimming stripped 6 bases from V and 4 bases from J, with 18 bases between.

This clonotype was seen a few times. The chain combines TRBV5-1 with TRBJ1-1, with 8 nucleotides matching TRBD1. Germline V gene data show CDR1 as SGHRS and CDR2 as YFSETQ. The CDR3 length is 14 residues. The V and J ends lost 3 bases and 4 bases, in that order; junction bases with no gene match: 5. Written as DNA, the CDR3 is TGCGCCAGCAGCTGGGGACAGGCAGTCACTGAAGCTTTCTTT. It yields the protein CASSWGQAVTEAFF.

This clonotype was observed at least ten times. The chain joins TRBV12-5 to TRBJ1-1, with D uncertain. Germline V gene sequence: CDR1 LGHNT, CDR2 FRNRAP. The CDR3 runs to 16 residues. Trimming shortened V by 0 bases and J by 2 bases, and 13 bases separated the two germline ends. The CDR3 DNA sequence: TGTGCTAGTGGTTTGGTCCTAGTGAGGAGTAACACTGAAGCTTTCTTT. Its translation is CASGLVLVRSNTEAFF.

This clonotype was seen ten or more times. The chain couples TRBV5-1 to TRBJ1-2, with 7 bases lining up with TRBD1. Germline-derived CDR1 and CDR2 are SGHRS and YFSETQ. Losses at the gene ends were 5 bases for V and 6 bases for J; bases not matched to a gene: 4. This CDR3 is 12 amino acids long. The CDR3 is CASRPGQDGYTF. As DNA, the CDR3 is TGCGCCAGCAGACCCGGACAGGATGGCTACACCTTC. Looking up the rest from reference TRBV5-1 and TRBJ1-2 gives the full variable domain: KAGVTQTPRYLIKTRGQQVTLSCSPISGHRSVSWYQQTPGQGLQFLFEYFSETQRNKGNFPGRFSGRQFSNSRSEMNVSTLELGDSALYLCASRPGQDGYTFGSGTRLTVV.

The sample holds a few counts of this clonotype. CDR3 nucleotide sequence: TGCGCCAGCAGCCTTGGACAGGGGGCCAGTGGCTACACCTTC. It codes for CASSLGQGASGYTF. The chain is built from TRBV5-1 and TRBJ1-2; the match to TRBD1 covers 11 bases. The CDR3 is 14 residues long. Germline lookup yields CDR1 SGHRS and CDR2 YFSETQ. Trimming cost V 4 bases and J 7 bases; bases outside gene matches: 6.

This clonotype has ten or more counts. The CDR3 region is CASSVEGREETQYF. As DNA, the CDR3 is TGTGCCAGCAGCGTAGAGGGCAGAGAAGAGACCCAGTACTTC. This chain uses TRBV9 with TRBJ2-5; no firm D call. With 0 bases removed from V and 3 bases from J, the gap between germline ends came to 9 bases. This CDR3 region has 14 residues. In germline, CDR1 is SGDLS, CDR2 YYNGEE.

Ten or more counts support this clonotype. The chain has TRBV12-3 or TRBV12-4 and TRBJ1-1; D gene uncertain. Trimming cost V 3 bases and J 11 bases, with 13 bases left between them. This CDR3 contains 12 residues. CDR3 sequence (DNA): TGTGCCAGCAGTTTTGACCCTACTCAGGCTTTCTTT. This gives the protein CASSFDPTQAFF.

Note on this clonotype: Its ends do not fully match the called genes, so a read error is possible. The chain uses TRBV2 and TRBJ1-1; TRBD1 agrees at 11 bases. This CDR3 contains 13 residues. Germline CDR1 and CDR2: SNHLY and FYNNEI. The CDR3 protein is CASSRDRGSDAFF. Written as DNA, the CDR3 is TGTGCCAGCAGTCGGGACAGGGGGTCTGACGCTTTCTTT.

The chain is built from TRBV7-2 and TRBJ1-2; 8 bases match TRBD1. The CDR3 spans 15 residues. Germline CDR1 SGHTA, CDR2 FQGNSA. V lost 2 bases and J lost 6; bases outside the gene matches: 8. The CDR3 DNA follows: TGTGCCAGCAGCTTATCAGGGGGCGCGGTTAATGGCTACACCTTC. This sequence encodes CASSLSGGAVNGYTF.

This clonotype has a handful of counts. A much larger clone sits a single nucleotide away, making a read error possible. J is TRBJ1-1 and V is TRBV30; D unresolved. The CDR3 totals 11 residues. The germline CDR1 and CDR2 sequences are GTSNPN and SVGIG (reference sequence). Trimming left V 3 bases short and J 1 base short, with 3 bases between. CDR3 nucleotide sequence: TGTGCCTGGAGAGAGAACACTGAAGCTTTCTTT. This translates into CAWRENTEAFF.

The chain employs TRBV28 and TRBJ1-1; 7 nucleotides align to TRBD1. This CDR3 is built from 18 residues. Germline assignment: CDR1 MDHEN and CDR2 SYDVKM. V was pared by 2 bases and J by 2 bases, with 14 bases of the junction left unmatched. The CDR3 region is CASSLTPGQSSTNTEAFF. Here the CDR3 DNA reads TGTGCCAGCAGTTTAACACCGGGACAGTCGTCGACTAACACTGAAGCTTTCTTT.

This clonotype was counted many times. This sequence joins TRBV19 and TRBJ2-7; D gene uncertain. Germline CDR1 reads LNHDA; CDR2 reads SQIVND (reference sequence). The CDR3 spans 14 residues. The V end lost 4 bases, the J end lost 1 base, and 11 bases lay between the germline ends. The DNA of the CDR3 is TGTGCCAGTAGTAGGACGACGGAGTCCTACGAGCAGTACTTC. This translates into CASSRTTESYEQYF.

This clonotype has ten or more counts. The rearrangement uses TRBV10-3 and TRBJ2-5; 7 bases match TRBD1. The CDR3 spans 13 residues. Per the germline V gene, CDR1 is ENHRY and CDR2 is SYGVKD. The trim removed 3 bases at V and 4 bases at J, leaving 2 bases unmatched. In DNA form, the CDR3 reads TGTGCCATCAGTGAAAGGGGGCGAGAGACCCAGTACTTC. Its protein is CAISERGRETQYF.

This clonotype came up many times. V and J are TRBV4-3 and TRBJ1-3; D call uncertain. V gave up 2 bases and J gave up 1 base, with 6 bases separating them. CDR1 is LGHNA, CDR2 YSLEER, per germline. This CDR3 spans 14 amino acids. As DNA, the CDR3 is TGCGCCAGCAGCCAAACTAGATCTGGAAACACCATATATTTT. It encodes CASSQTRSGNTIYF.

The V gene is TRBV25-1, the J gene TRBJ2-5; TRBD1 is a possible D gene (7 bases). The CDR3 is 15 amino acids. Germline loops: CDR1 MGHDK, CDR2 SYGVNS. V shed 6 bases and J shed 2 bases, with 16 bases lying between them. In DNA, the CDR3 is TGTGCCAGCAGCAATACCAGGGGGGCACAAGAGACCCAGTACTTC. Its translation is CASSNTRGAQETQYF. Variable domain in full (rest from reference TRBV25-1 and TRBJ2-5): EADIYQTPRYLVIGTGKKITLECSQTMGHDKMYWYQQDPGMELHLIHYSYGVNSTEKGDLSSESTVSRIRTEHFPLTLESARPSHTSQYLCASSNTRGAQETQYFGPGTRLLVL.

This clonotype was found many times. V gene TRBV29-1 combines with J gene TRBJ2-5, with D tentatively TRBD2 (6 bases). Trimming removed 4 bases from V and 2 bases from J, with 14 bases in between. Germline V lookup: CDR1 SQVTM, CDR2 ANQGSEA. The CDR3 sequence is 14 residues long. CDR3 loop: CSVVGGDHQETQYF. DNA of the CDR3: TGCAGCGTTGTCGGGGGTGACCATCAAGAGACCCAGTACTTC.

The rearrangement joins TRBV28 to TRBJ2-2; a possible D gene is TRBD1 (6 bases). Germline V gives CDR1 MDHEN, CDR2 SYDVKM. The CDR3 runs 13 residues. Trimming shortened V by 9 bases and J by 1 base, and 9 bases separated the two germline ends. CDR3 amino acids: CASLGQNTGELFF. In DNA form, the CDR3 reads TGTGCCAGTTTGGGACAGAACACCGGGGAGCTGTTTTTT.

This clonotype has at least ten counts. V is TRBV29-1 and J is TRBJ2-4; no clear D. Trimming took 0 bases from V and 0 from J, leaving 3 bases between them. From germline, CDR1 is SQVTM and CDR2 ANQGSEA. This CDR3 has 13 amino acids. This CDR3 is CSVEEGAKNIQYF. The CDR3 DNA sequence: TGCAGCGTTGAAGAGGGAGCCAAAAACATTCAGTACTTC.

The rearrangement links TRBV6-5 to TRBJ1-1; tentative D call: TRBD1 (5 bases). Looked up from germline, CDR1 is MNHEY and CDR2 is SVGAGI. The CDR3 is 14 amino acids. The germline V and J ends were trimmed by 0 bases and 10 bases, with 15 bases remaining between them. CDR3 in amino acids: CASSYSGTPAGAFF. The CDR3 DNA follows: TGTGCCAGCAGTTACTCGGGGACCCCGGCGGGAGCTTTCTTT.

The chain carries TRBV10-2 and TRBJ2-2; 7 bases match TRBD1. Germline V lookup: CDR1 WSHSY, CDR2 SAAADI. The junction had 3 bases not matched to a gene; V was cut back by 8 bases and J by 0 bases. The CDR3 has 14 amino acids. CDR3 DNA sequence: TGCGCCAGCCTAGACAGGGCGAACACCGGGGAGCTGTTTTTT. Its protein product is CASLDRANTGELFF.

Points on this clonotype: Possible read error: a much larger clone is one base away. J is TRBJ1-2 and V is TRBV12-3 or TRBV12-4, with D perhaps matching TRBD1 (6 bases). The ends were cut back, 6 bases at V and 3 bases at J, with 11 bases in the middle. The CDR3 has 13 amino acids. For the CDR3, the DNA is TGTGCCAGCAGCCAGGGGACACACTATGGCTACACCTTC. Its translation is CASSQGTHYGYTF.

This clonotype was observed many times. This chain connects TRBV4-3 to TRBJ2-7; D is unresolved. CDR1 is LGHNA and CDR2 is YSLEER in the germline V gene. CDR3 size: 14 residues. The V end lost 1 base, the J end lost 3 bases, and 10 bases lay between the germline ends. DNA of the CDR3: TGCGCCAGCAGCCAAGGAATGGGCCGCTACGAGCAGTACTTC. Its translation: CASSQGMGRYEQYF.